This T cell receptor (beta chain) originates from a study of CD8 T cells in ankylosing spondylitis. TCRdb itself ran the 5' RACE reads through MiXCR, one entry per CDR3 protein. The sample yields 670,000 or so distinct CDR3 sequences, about 20% seen once. Comments on this clonotype: Its specificity is unknown. The junction differs from germline at one of its ends, possibly a read error.

Findings of the study overall: Researchers reportedly found disease-linked clones significantly enriched in matched ankylosing spondylitis synovial fluid. Blood from ankylosing spondylitis patients appeared to carry a characteristic roughly eight-variant TCR beta motif.

The sequence came from a male donor with ankylosing spondylitis. Sequencing used blood, either unsorted or a sorted T cell fraction (not recorded which).

The CDR3 DNA is TGCTGTGCCAGGGGAGAGGGACCCGGCTCCTACAATGAGCAGTTCTTC. This encodes CCARGEGPGSYNEQFF. The chain combines TRBV20-1 with TRBJ2-1; tentatively, D is TRBD1 (6 bases). CDR3 length equals 16 residues. Germline V lookup: CDR1 DFQATT, CDR2 SNEGSKA (reference sequence).